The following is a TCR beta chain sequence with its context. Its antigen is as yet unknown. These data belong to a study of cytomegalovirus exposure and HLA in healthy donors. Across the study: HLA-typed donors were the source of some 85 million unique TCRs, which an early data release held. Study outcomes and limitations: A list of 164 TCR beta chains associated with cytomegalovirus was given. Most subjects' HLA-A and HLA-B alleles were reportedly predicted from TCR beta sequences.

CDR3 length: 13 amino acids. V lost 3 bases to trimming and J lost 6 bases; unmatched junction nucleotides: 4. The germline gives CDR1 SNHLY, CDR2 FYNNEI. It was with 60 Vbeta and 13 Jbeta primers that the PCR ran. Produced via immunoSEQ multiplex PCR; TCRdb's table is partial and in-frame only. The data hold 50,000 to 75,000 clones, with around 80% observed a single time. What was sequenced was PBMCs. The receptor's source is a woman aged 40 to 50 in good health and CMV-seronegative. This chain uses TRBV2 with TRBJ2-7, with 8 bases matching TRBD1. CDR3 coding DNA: TGTGCCAGCAGTGATACAGGGGGGATCGAGCAGTACTTC. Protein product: CASSDTGGIEQYF.